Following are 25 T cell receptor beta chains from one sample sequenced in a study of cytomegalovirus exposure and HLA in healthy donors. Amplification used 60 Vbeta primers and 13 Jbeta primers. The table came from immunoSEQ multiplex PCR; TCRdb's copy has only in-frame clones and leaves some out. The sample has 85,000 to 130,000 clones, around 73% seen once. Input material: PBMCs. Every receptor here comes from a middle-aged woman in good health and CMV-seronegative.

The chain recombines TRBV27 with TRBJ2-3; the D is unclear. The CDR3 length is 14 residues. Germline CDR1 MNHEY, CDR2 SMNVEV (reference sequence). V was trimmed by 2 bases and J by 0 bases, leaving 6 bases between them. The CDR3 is CASSLGLSTDTQYF. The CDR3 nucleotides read TGTGCCAGCAGTTTAGGCCTTAGCACAGATACGCAGTATTTT.

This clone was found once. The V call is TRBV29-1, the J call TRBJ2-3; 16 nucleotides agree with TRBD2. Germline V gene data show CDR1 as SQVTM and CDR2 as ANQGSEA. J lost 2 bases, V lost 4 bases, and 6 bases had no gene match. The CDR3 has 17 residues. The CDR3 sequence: CSVGGLAGGIYTDTQYF. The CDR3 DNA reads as TGCAGCGTTGGGGGACTAGCGGGAGGGATCTACACAGATACGCAGTATTTT.

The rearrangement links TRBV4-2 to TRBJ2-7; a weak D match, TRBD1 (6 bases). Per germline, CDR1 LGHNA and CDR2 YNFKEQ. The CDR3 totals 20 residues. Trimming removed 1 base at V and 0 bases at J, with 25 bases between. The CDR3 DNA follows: TGTGCCAGCAGCCAAGTTACCCGGTCGCTTGTCAGGGGCCCCTCCTACGAGCAGTACTTC. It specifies CASSQVTRSLVRGPSYEQYF.

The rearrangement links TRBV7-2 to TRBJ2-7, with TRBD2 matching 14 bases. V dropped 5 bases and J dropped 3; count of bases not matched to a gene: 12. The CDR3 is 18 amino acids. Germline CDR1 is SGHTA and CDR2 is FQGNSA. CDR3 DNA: TGTGCCAGCAGCGTCGGGACTAGCGGGAGTTGGGTGGTCTACGAGCAGTACTTC. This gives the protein CASSVGTSGSWVVYEQYF.

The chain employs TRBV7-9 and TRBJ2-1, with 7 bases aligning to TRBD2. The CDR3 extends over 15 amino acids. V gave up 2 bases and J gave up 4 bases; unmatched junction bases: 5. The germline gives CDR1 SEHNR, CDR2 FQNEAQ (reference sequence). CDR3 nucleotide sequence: TGTGCCAGCAGCTTAACGGGAGGTGGGTACAATGAGCAGTTCTTC. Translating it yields CASSLTGGGYNEQFF.

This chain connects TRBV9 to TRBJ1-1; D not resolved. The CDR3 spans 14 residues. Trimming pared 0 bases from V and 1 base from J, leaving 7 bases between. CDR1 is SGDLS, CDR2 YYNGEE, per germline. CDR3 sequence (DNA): TGTGCCAGCAGCGTAGGGCCACAGAACACTGAAGCTTTCTTT. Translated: CASSVGPQNTEAFF.

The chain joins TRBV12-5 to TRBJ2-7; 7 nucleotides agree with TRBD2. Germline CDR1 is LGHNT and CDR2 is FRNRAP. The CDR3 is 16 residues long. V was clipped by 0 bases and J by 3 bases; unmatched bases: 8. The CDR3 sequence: CASGLVLAGALYEQYF. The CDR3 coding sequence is TGTGCTAGTGGTTTGGTATTGGCGGGAGCCCTCTACGAGCAGTACTTC.

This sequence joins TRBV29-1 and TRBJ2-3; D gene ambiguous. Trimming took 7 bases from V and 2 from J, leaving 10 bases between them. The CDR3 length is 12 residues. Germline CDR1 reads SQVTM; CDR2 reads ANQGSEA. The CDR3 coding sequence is TGCAGCGGCGCGGTAGACACAGATACGCAGTATTTT. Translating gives CSGAVDTDTQYF.

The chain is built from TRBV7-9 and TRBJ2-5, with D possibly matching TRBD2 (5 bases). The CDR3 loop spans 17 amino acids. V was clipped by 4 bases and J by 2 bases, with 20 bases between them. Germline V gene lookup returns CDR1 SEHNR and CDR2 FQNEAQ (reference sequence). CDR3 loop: CASSSSLGITGQETQYF. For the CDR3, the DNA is TGTGCCAGCAGCTCCTCCTTGGGGATAACGGGGCAAGAGACCCAGTACTTC.

The DNA of the CDR3 is TGTGCCAGCAGCTTAGGTGGCCGGGTGCAGGGGTATGAGCAGTTCTTC. This translates into CASSLGGRVQGYEQFF. The chain couples TRBV11-3 to TRBJ2-1; possible D gene TRBD1, 6 bases. This CDR3 contains 16 residues. V was shortened by 1 base and J by 8 bases, with 18 bases between the two germline ends. Germline assignment: CDR1 SGHNT and CDR2 YENEEA.

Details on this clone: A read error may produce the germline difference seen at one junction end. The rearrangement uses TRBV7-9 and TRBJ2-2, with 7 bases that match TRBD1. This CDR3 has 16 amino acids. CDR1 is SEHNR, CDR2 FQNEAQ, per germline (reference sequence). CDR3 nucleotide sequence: TGTTCCAGCAGCTTAGCAGGGGGTCCGGGGACCGGGGAGCTGTTTTTT. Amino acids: CSSSLAGGPGTGELFF.

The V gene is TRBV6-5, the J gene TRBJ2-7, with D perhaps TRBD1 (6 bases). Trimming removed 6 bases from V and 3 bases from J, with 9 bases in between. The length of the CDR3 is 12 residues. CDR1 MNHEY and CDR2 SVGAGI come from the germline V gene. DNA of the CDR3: TGTGCCAGCAGCTCGGACAGCTACGAGCAGTACTTC. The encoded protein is CASSSDSYEQYF.

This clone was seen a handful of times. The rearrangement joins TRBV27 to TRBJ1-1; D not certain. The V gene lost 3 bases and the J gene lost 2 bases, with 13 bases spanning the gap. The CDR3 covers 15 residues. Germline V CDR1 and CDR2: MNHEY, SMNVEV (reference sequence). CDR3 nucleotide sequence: TGTGCCAGCAGTTTCTCCTCTCGGGGAAACACTGAAGCTTTCTTT. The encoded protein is CASSFSSRGNTEAFF.

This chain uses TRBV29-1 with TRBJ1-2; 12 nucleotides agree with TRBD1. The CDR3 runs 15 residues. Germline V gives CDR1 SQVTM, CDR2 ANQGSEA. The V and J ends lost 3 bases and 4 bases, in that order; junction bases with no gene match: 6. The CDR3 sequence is CSVEGQGARAYGYTF. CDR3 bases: TGCAGCGTTGAGGGACAGGGGGCGCGAGCCTATGGCTACACCTTC.

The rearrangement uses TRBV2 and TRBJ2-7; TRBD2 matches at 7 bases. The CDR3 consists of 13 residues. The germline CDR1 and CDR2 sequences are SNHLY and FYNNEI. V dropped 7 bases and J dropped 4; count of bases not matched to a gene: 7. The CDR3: CASNWAGAYEQYF. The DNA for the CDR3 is TGTGCCAGCAATTGGGCGGGAGCTTACGAGCAGTACTTC.

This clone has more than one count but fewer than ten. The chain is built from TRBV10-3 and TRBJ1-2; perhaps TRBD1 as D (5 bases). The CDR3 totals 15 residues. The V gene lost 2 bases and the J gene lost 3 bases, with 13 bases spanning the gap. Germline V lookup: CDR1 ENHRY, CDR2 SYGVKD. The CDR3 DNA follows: TGTGCCATCAGTGAGCCCTCCCGGGGGTACTATGGCTACACCTTC. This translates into CAISEPSRGYYGYTF.

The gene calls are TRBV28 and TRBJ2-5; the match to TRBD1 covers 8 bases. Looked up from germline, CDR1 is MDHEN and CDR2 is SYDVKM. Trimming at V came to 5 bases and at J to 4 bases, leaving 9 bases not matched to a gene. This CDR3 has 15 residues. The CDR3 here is CASSGGQGAAETQYF. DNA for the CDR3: TGTGCCAGCAGTGGCGGGCAGGGGGCCGCAGAGACCCAGTACTTC.

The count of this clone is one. The CDR3 reads CAWSNGQGNEKLFF. The CDR3 nucleotides are TGTGCCTGGAGTAATGGACAGGGCAATGAAAAACTGTTTTTT. The chain is built from TRBV30 and TRBJ1-4; 8 bases map to TRBD1. Trimming removed 2 bases from V and 5 bases from J; junction bases left unmatched: 4. CDR3 length: 14 residues. The germline V gene encodes CDR1 GTSNPN and CDR2 SVGIG (reference sequence).

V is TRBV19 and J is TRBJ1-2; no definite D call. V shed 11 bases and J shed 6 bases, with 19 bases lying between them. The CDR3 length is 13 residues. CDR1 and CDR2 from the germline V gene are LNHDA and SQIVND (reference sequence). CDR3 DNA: TGTGCCTGCCTAAGAGGGCCCTATGATGGCTACACCTTC. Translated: CACLRGPYDGYTF.

The CDR3 coding sequence is TGTGCCAGCTTAGGGGGCGCGGCGGGTGGGGCCAACGTCCTGACTTTC. This sequence encodes CASLGGAAGGANVLTF. The V call is TRBV28, the J call TRBJ2-6; the match to TRBD1 covers 7 bases. V lost 8 bases and J lost 3; bases outside the gene matches: 10. Germline lookup yields CDR1 MDHEN and CDR2 SYDVKM. The CDR3 sequence is 16 residues long.

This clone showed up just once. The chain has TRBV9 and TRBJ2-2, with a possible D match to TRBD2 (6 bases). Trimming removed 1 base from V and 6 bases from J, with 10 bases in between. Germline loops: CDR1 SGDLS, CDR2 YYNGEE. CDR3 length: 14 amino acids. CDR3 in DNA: TGTGCCAGCAGCGTACGGCAGCGGGCCGGGGAGCTGTTTTTT. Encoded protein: CASSVRQRAGELFF.

This CDR3 reads CAWKAFVSSAAYEQYF. CDR3 coding DNA: TGTGCCTGGAAGGCGTTTGTGTCTAGCGCAGCCTACGAGCAGTACTTC. This chain joins TRBV30 and TRBJ2-7, with D possibly being TRBD2 (6 bases). There are 16 residues in the CDR3. Germline CDR1 reads GTSNPN; CDR2 reads SVGIG (reference sequence). V lost 4 bases and J lost 2, with 21 bases in between.

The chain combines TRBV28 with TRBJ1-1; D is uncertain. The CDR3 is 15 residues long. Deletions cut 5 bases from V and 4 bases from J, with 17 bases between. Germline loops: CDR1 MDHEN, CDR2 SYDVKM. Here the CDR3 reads CASSPSNMMPTEAFF. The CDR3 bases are TGTGCCAGCAGTCCCTCCAACATGATGCCCACTGAAGCTTTCTTT.

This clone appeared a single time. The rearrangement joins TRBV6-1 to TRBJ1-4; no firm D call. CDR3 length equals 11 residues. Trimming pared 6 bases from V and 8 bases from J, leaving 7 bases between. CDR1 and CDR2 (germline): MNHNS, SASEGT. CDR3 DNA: TGTGCCAGCAGCCACGGGGAAAAACTGTTTTTT. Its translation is CASSHGEKLFF.

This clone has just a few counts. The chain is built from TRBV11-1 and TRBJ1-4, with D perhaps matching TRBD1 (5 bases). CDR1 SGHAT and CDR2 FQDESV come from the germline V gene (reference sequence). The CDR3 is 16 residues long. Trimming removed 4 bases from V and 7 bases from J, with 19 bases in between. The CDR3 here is CASSSSRQPGREKLFF. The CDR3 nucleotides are TGTGCCAGCAGCTCTTCTCGACAGCCAGGGCGTGAAAAACTGTTTTTT. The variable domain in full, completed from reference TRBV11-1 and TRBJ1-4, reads EAEVAQSPRYKITEKSQAVAFWCDPISGHATLYWYRQILGQGPELLVQFQDESVVDDSQLPKDRFSAERLKGVDSTLKIQPAELGDSAMYLCASSSSRQPGREKLFFGSGTQLSVL.